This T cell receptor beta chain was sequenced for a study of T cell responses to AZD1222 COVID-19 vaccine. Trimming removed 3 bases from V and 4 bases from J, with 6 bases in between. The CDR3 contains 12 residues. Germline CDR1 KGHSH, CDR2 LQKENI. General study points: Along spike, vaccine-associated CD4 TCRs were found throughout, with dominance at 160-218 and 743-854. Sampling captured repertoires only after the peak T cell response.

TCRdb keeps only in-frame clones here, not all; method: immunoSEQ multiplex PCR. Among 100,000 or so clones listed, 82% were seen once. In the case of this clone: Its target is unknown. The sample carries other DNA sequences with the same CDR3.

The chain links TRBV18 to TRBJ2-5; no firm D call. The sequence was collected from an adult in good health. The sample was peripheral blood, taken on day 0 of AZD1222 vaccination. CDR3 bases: TGTGCCAGCTCACCTGAAAGAGAGACCCAGTACTTC. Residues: CASSPERETQYF.